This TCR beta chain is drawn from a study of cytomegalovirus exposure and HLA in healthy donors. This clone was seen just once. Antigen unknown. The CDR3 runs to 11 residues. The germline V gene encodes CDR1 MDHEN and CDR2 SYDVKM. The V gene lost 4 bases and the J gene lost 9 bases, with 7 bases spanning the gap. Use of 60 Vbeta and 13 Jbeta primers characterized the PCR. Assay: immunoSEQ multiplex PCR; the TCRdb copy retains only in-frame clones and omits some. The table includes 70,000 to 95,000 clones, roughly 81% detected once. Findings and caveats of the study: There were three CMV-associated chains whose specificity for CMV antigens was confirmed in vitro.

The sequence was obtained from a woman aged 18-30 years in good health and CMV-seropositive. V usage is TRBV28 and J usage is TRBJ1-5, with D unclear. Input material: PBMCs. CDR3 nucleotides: TGTGCCAGCAGTTCGTCTTGGCCCCAGCATTTT. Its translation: CASSSSWPQHF. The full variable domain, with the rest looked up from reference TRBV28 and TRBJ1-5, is DVKVTQSSRYLVKRTGEKVFLECVQDMDHENMFWYRQDPGLGLRLIYFSYDVKMKEKGDIPEGYSVSREKKERFSLILESASTNQTSMYLCASSSSWPQHFGDGTRLSIL.